This passage covers 29 T cell receptor beta chains from one sample sequenced in a study of OX40 agonist ivuxolimab in advanced cancers. Produced via immunoSEQ multiplex PCR; TCRdb's table is partial and in-frame only. This sample carries about 65,000 clones, 80% to 90% of them seen once, and the ten largest clones take 0.35% to 0.45%. The material sequenced was CD4+ or CD8+ T cells sorted from blood, taken in a trial of the OX40 agonist ivuxolimab. The receptors here all came from an adult with an advanced solid tumor such as melanoma, head and neck, liver or kidney cancer.

The V gene is TRBV11-2, the J gene TRBJ1-4; D is unclear. The V end was cut by 8 bases, the J end by 5 bases, with 12 bases between. The CDR3 contains 13 residues. Germline V lookup: CDR1 SGHAT, CDR2 FQNNGV. This CDR3 reads CASAPKGNEKLFF. The DNA of the CDR3 is TGTGCCAGCGCACCTAAGGGAAATGAAAAACTGTTTTTT.

This clone was seen a single time. The rearrangement uses TRBV18 and TRBJ1-4; tentative D call: TRBD1 (5 bases). The CDR3 is made up of 15 amino acids. V was shortened by 1 base and J by 2 bases, with 8 bases between the two germline ends. The germline gives CDR1 KGHSH, CDR2 LQKENI. The CDR3 protein is CASSPLAGTNEKLFF. The CDR3 DNA reads as TGTGCCAGCTCACCACTGGCAGGGACTAATGAAAAACTGTTTTTT.

The genes are TRBV2 and TRBJ2-5; D unclear. The end of the DNA fits TRBJ2-7 better, so the J call may be wrong. CDR3 size: 11 residues. Germline V gene data show CDR1 as SNHLY and CDR2 as FYNNEI. The CDR3 DNA sequence: TGTGCCAGCACAGATTTCTACGAGCAGTACTTC. This codes for CASTDFYEQYF.

The V call is TRBV21-1, the J call TRBJ2-3. TRBV21-1 is tagged as a pseudogene. The CDR3 consists of 14 residues. The CDR3: CASSKNSATDTQYF. The CDR3 coding sequence is TGTGCCAGCAGCAAAAATTCAGCCACAGATACGCAGTATTTT.

The rearrangement joins TRBV6-5 to TRBJ2-3; D gene unclear. CDR1 and CDR2 from the germline V gene are MNHEY and SVGAGI. Trimming left V 6 bases short and J 0 bases short, with 13 bases between. The CDR3 totals 15 residues. CDR3 amino acids: CASRRSAPSTDTQYF. The CDR3 DNA follows: TGTGCCAGCAGGCGGTCAGCACCCAGCACAGATACGCAGTATTTT.

The rearrangement links TRBV7-2 to TRBJ1-4, with 8 bases fitting TRBD1. The junction had 9 bases not matched to a gene; V was cut back by 5 bases and J by 7 bases. The CDR3 sequence is 15 residues long. Germline values: CDR1 SGHTA, CDR2 FQGNSA. The CDR3 here is CASSPRQGRAEKLFF. CDR3 sequence (DNA): TGTGCCAGCAGCCCGAGACAGGGGAGGGCTGAAAAACTGTTTTTT.

This clone was picked up one time. The chain has TRBV19 and TRBJ2-3, with D possibly matching TRBD2 (5 bases). V was cut by 3 bases and J by 8 bases, with 12 bases left in between. There are 13 residues in the CDR3. In germline, CDR1 is LNHDA, CDR2 SQIVND (reference sequence). The CDR3 nucleotides are TGTGCCAGTAGTATTGGGGAGTTCTTTACGCAGTATTTT. It codes for CASSIGEFFTQYF. Based on the CDR3 plus reference TRBV19 and TRBJ2-3, the full variable domain is DGGITQSPKYLFRKEGQNVTLSCEQNLNHDAMYWYRQDPGQGLRLIYYSQIVNDFQKGDIAEGYSVSREKKESFPLTVTSAQKNPTAFYLCASSIGEFFTQYFGPGTRLTVL.

The chain joins TRBV5-4 to TRBJ2-7; no clear D gene. The germline V gene has CDR1 SGHNT and CDR2 YYREEE (reference sequence). V lost 4 bases and J lost 5, with 19 bases in between. The CDR3 extends over 15 amino acids. The CDR3 DNA sequence: TGTGCCAGCAGCCCGGTACGGACGGGTAAAGACGAGCAGTACTTC. Protein product: CASSPVRTGKDEQYF.

The genes are TRBV5-4 and TRBJ2-7, with 10 bases that match TRBD1. The J segment lost 0 bases and the V segment lost 5 bases, leaving 14 bases of the junction unmatched. Germline CDR1 SGHNT, CDR2 YYREEE (reference sequence). CDR3 length equals 18 residues. The CDR3 protein is CASRNRDRGKGGSYEQYF. For the CDR3, the DNA is TGTGCCAGCAGAAACCGGGACAGGGGAAAAGGAGGCTCCTACGAGCAGTACTTC.

This chain uses TRBV7-2 with TRBJ2-1, with 8 bases lining up with TRBD2. Germline lookup yields CDR1 SGHTA and CDR2 FQGNSA. Trimming took 5 bases from V and 7 from J; bases not matched to a gene: 7. The CDR3 extends over 14 amino acids. In nucleotides, the CDR3 is TGTGCCAGCAGCCGGGGACTAGTCGGGAATGAGCAGTTCTTC. It specifies CASSRGLVGNEQFF.

CDR3 in DNA: TGCGCCAGCAGTATGGAAGGAAACGAGCAGTACTTC. Its translation is CASSMEGNEQYF. The J gene is TRBJ2-7, the V gene TRBV5-1; D remains ambiguous. V gave up 5 bases and J gave up 5 bases, with 11 bases separating them. The CDR3 length is 12 residues. Germline CDR1 reads SGHRS; CDR2 reads YFSETQ.

The table lists this clone with a few counts. The CDR3 bases are TGTGCCTGGTACACAGGGACAAGCCACTATGGCTACACCTTC. Amino acid sequence: CAWYTGTSHYGYTF. This chain connects TRBV30 to TRBJ1-2, with D possibly being TRBD1 (6 bases). From germline, CDR1 is GTSNPN and CDR2 SVGIG (reference sequence). This CDR3 region has 14 residues. The ends were cut back, 5 bases at V and 3 bases at J, with 16 bases in the middle.

This clone was seen only once. This chain joins TRBV5-1 and TRBJ2-1, with 9 bases fitting TRBD2. After removal of 4 bases from V and 0 bases from J, the junction contained 11 bases not matched to a gene. Germline CDR1 and CDR2: SGHRS and YFSETQ. The CDR3 spans 18 residues. The CDR3 region is CASSRRIAGDSSYNEQFF. In DNA form, the CDR3 reads TGCGCCAGCAGCAGGAGAATAGCGGGGGACAGCTCCTACAATGAGCAGTTCTTC. Full variable domain (missing parts from reference TRBV5-1 and TRBJ2-1): KAGVTQTPRYLIKTRGQQVTLSCSPISGHRSVSWYQQTPGQGLQFLFEYFSETQRNKGNFPGRFSGRQFSNSRSEMNVSTLELGDSALYLCASSRRIAGDSSYNEQFFGPGTRLTVL.

The chain combines TRBV2 with TRBJ2-3, with D possibly matching TRBD2 (6 bases). The V end lost 3 bases, the J end lost 0 bases, and 10 bases lay between the germline ends. This CDR3 spans 15 amino acids. Germline CDR1 reads SNHLY; CDR2 reads FYNNEI. The CDR3 DNA sequence: TGTGCCAGCAGTGAGCCGGGACTGAGCACAGATACGCAGTATTTT. Translation: CASSEPGLSTDTQYF.

This clone appeared a few times. The V and J genes are TRBV5-1 and TRBJ2-1; tentative D call: TRBD2 (6 bases). V was cut by 0 bases and J by 0 bases, with 16 bases left in between. CDR3 length: 18 residues. Germline V CDR1 and CDR2: SGHRS, YFSETQ. The CDR3 DNA is TGCGCCAGCAGCTTGGTCGGCGACACGGACTACTCCTACAATGAGCAGTTCTTC. Translation gives CASSLVGDTDYSYNEQFF.

This clone was detected only once. The chain recombines TRBV18 with TRBJ2-7; 10 positions agree with TRBD1. This CDR3 comprises 15 residues. V was clipped by 3 bases and J by 3 bases; unmatched bases: 5. Germline CDR1 and CDR2: KGHSH and LQKENI. This chain's CDR3 is CASSPGTGAVYEQYF. The CDR3 region has the DNA TGTGCCAGCTCACCCGGGACAGGGGCCGTCTACGAGCAGTACTTC.

The chain couples TRBV6-1 to TRBJ1-4, with 7 bases fitting TRBD1. The germline gives CDR1 MNHNS, CDR2 SASEGT. V lost 3 bases, J lost 3 bases, and 10 bases stayed unmatched. The CDR3 spans 17 residues. CDR3 bases: TGTGCCAGCAGTGACGACAGGGATCTTATTGCTAATGAAAAACTGTTTTTT. It specifies CASSDDRDLIANEKLFF.

In this sample, this clone turned up once. This sequence joins TRBV10-3 and TRBJ2-3, with D uncertain. Germline V gene lookup returns CDR1 ENHRY and CDR2 SYGVKD. The length of the CDR3 is 12 residues. V shed 10 bases and J shed 3 bases, with 11 bases lying between them. Here the CDR3 reads CATKETTDTQYF. The CDR3 nucleotides are TGTGCCACGAAAGAAACGACAGATACGCAGTATTTT.

The chain recombines TRBV7-6 with TRBJ1-1, with 11 bases fitting TRBD1. The J segment lost 12 bases and the V segment lost 6 bases, leaving 12 bases of the junction unmatched. CDR3 size: 14 residues. Germline loops: CDR1 SGHVS, CDR2 FNYEAQ. The CDR3 DNA reads TGTGCCAGCAGGGACGGACAGGGGGCTGGTTTAACTTTCTTT. Its translation: CASRDGQGAGLTFF.

The chain uses TRBV11-2 and TRBJ1-1; TRBD1 agrees at 8 bases. V dropped 4 bases and J dropped 5; count of bases not matched to a gene: 6. The CDR3 spans 14 residues. In germline, CDR1 is SGHAT, CDR2 FQNNGV. The CDR3 protein is CASSSGTGGTEAFF. For the CDR3, the DNA is TGTGCCAGCAGCTCGGGGACAGGCGGGACTGAAGCTTTCTTT.

The rearrangement joins TRBV6-4 to TRBJ2-1; 7 nucleotides align to TRBD1. The germline gives CDR1 MRHNA, CDR2 SNTAGT. The CDR3 has 13 amino acids. V shed 8 bases, J shed 5 bases, and the junction held 6 bases outside the gene matches. The DNA of the CDR3 is TGTGCCAGCCGACAGGGACCCAACAATGAGCAGTTCTTC. It specifies CASRQGPNNEQFF.

This clone occurred once. V and J are TRBV7-2 and TRBJ1-1; 10 nucleotides agree with TRBD1. CDR3 length: 14 amino acids. The ends lost 3 bases at V and 7 bases at J; junction bases unmatched: 5. Germline CDR1 is SGHTA and CDR2 is FQGNSA. The CDR3 reads CASSLTGGKGEAFF. The CDR3, as DNA: TGTGCCAGCAGCTTGACAGGGGGCAAGGGTGAAGCTTTCTTT.

This clone came up once. This chain connects TRBV4-3 to TRBJ1-2, with 9 bases identical to TRBD1. Germline V gives CDR1 LGHNA, CDR2 YSLEER. V lost 4 bases and J lost 5; bases outside the gene matches: 14. This CDR3 spans 17 amino acids. The CDR3 DNA is TGCGCCAGCAGCCCGGGACAGGGAGGTTACCCTTGGTATGGCTACACCTTC. Residues: CASSPGQGGYPWYGYTF.

This chain joins TRBV5-1 and TRBJ1-6; no reliable D call. Germline CDR1 reads SGHRS; CDR2 reads YFSETQ. Between the trimmed V and J ends, which lost 2 bases and 0 bases, there was a span of 6 bases. The CDR3 spans 15 residues. In nucleotides, the CDR3 is TGCGCCAGCAGCTTAACAGCCTCCTATAATTCACCCCTCCACTTT. This encodes CASSLTASYNSPLHF.

The V and J genes are TRBV27 and TRBJ2-7; D perhaps matches TRBD1 (6 bases). There are 12 residues in the CDR3. V lost 4 bases, J lost 3 bases, and 7 bases lay in between. Germline V CDR1 and CDR2: MNHEY, SMNVEV (reference sequence). CDR3 sequence (DNA): TGTGCCAGCAGTTCACAGGGCTACGAGCAGTACTTC. This gives the protein CASSSQGYEQYF.

This chain links TRBV9 with TRBJ2-1; 11 bases are a match to TRBD1. This CDR3 comprises 18 residues. Trimming removed 0 bases from V and 3 bases from J; junction bases left unmatched: 8. Germline V gene sequence: CDR1 SGDLS, CDR2 YYNGEE. The CDR3 loop reads CASSVVDRGRNDYNEQFF. The CDR3 coding sequence is TGTGCCAGCAGCGTAGTGGACAGGGGGCGTAATGACTACAATGAGCAGTTCTTC. Based on the CDR3 plus reference TRBV9 and TRBJ2-1, the full variable domain is DSGVTQTPKHLITATGQRVTLRCSPRSGDLSVYWYQQSLDQGLQFLIQYYNGEERAKGNILERFSAQQFPDLHSELNLSSLELGDSALYFCASSVVDRGRNDYNEQFFGPGTRLTVL.

The chain recombines TRBV4-2 with TRBJ1-1; D uncertain. Germline V lookup: CDR1 LGHNA, CDR2 YNFKEQ. V lost 4 bases to trimming and J lost 3 bases, with 15 bases between them. This CDR3 has 15 amino acids. The CDR3 DNA reads as TGTGCCAGCAGCCCCACCGCGTTGGGGTACACTGAAGCTTTCTTT. This gives the protein CASSPTALGYTEAFF.

The chain recombines TRBV7-2 with TRBJ2-7; no firm D call. The CDR3 covers 14 residues. V was pared by 5 bases and J by 3 bases, with 14 bases between. CDR1 is SGHTA, CDR2 FQGNSA, per germline. The CDR3 sequence is CASSASPSYYEQYF. Written as DNA, the CDR3 is TGTGCCAGCAGCGCCAGCCCCAGTTACTACGAGCAGTACTTC.

In this sample, this clone turned up once. The gene calls are TRBV7-2 and TRBJ1-5; 9 bases agree with TRBD1. After removal of 5 bases from V and 7 bases from J, the junction contained 9 bases not matched to a gene. This CDR3 region has 15 residues. Germline V CDR1 and CDR2: SGHTA, FQGNSA. The CDR3 nucleotides are TGTGCCAGCAGCGCACAGGGGGCGTTGGAGCAGCCCCAGCATTTT. This codes for CASSAQGALEQPQHF.